These T cell receptor beta chains were read from a single sample in a study of shared clonotypes between healthy human individuals. The data were produced by immunoSEQ multiplex PCR, yet TCRdb's version contains in-frame clones alone and is incomplete. This table holds about 1 million clones, approximately 72% found once. The source material was memory CD4+ T cells sorted from blood. The source of these receptors is a man between 18 and 35 years old in good health. Both conserved end residues are part of each CDR3. D genes are given only for firm matches. Part of the rows lack a size; the others show once, few, many or a class for expanded clones.

>TRBV7-8|NA|many|TRBJ2-5
TGTGCCAGCAGCGCCTCAGGGTATCAAGAGACCCAGTACTTC
CASSASGYQETQYF
>TRBV2|TRBD2|NA|TRBJ2-3
TGTGCCAGCAGTGAACAGGGCGGGGGGGCCTGGGATACGCAGTATTTT
CASSEQGGGAWDTQYF
>TRBV7-9|NA|NA|TRBJ1-2
TGTGCCAGCAGCTTAGCCGGGACGAGTGTAACGCAGGGCTACACCTTC
CASSLAGTSVTQGYTF
>TRBV5-6|NA|NA|TRBJ2-1
TGTGCCAGCAGTTGGACGGCATTAACCTACAATGAGCAGTTCTTC
CASSWTALTYNEQFF
>TRBV2|NA|NA|TRBJ1-3
TGTGCCAGCAGTGTACAGGGCATCGGAAACACCATATATTTT
CASSVQGIGNTIYF
>TRBV20-1|NA|once|TRBJ1-3
TGCAGTGCTAGGGTCGGAAACACCATATATTTT
CSARVGNTIYF
>TRBV6-6|NA|NA|TRBJ1-4
TGTGCCAGCAGTTACTCAGGGGAAAAACTGTTTTTT
CASSYSGEKLFF
>TRBV2|NA|NA|TRBJ2-7
TGTGCCAGCAAGGACAGCGAATACTCCTACGAGCAGTACTTC
CASKDSEYSYEQYF
>TRBV9|TRBD2|NA|TRBJ2-1
TGTGCCAGCAGCGTGGATAGCGGGATTCTCTACAATGAGCAGTTCTTC
CASSVDSGILYNEQFF
>TRBV18|TRBD2|NA|TRBJ2-1
TGTGCCAGCTCACGGGGCGCGGGGGTATACAATGAGCAGTTCTTC
CASSRGAGVYNEQFF
>TRBV19|NA|NA|TRBJ1-1
TGTGCCAGTAGTGAAGGGAGATGGGGCACTGAAGCTTTCTTT
CASSEGRWGTEAFF
>TRBV27|NA|NA|TRBJ1-5
TGTGCCAGCAGTGCAGGGGTTAGGAGCAATCAGCCCCAGCATTTT
CASSAGVRSNQPQHF
>TRBV28|NA|NA|TRBJ2-5
TGTGCCAGCACCTCCGGAATGTCTGAAGAGACCCAGTACTTC
CASTSGMSEETQYF
>TRBV19|NA|NA|TRBJ1-1
TGTGCCAGTAGAGGGGGTCTCCTAAACACTGAAGCTTTCTTT
CASRGGLLNTEAFF
>TRBV30|NA|NA|TRBJ2-7
TGTGCCTGGACCCCCGGGGACTCCTACGAGCAGTACTTC
CAWTPGDSYEQYF
>TRBV28|TRBD1|NA|TRBJ2-1
TGTGCCAGCAGTTTCGCGGGACAGGGGCGCGAAGGTAGCAATGAGCAGTTCTTC
CASSFAGQGREGSNEQFF
>TRBV29-1|TRBD1|NA|TRBJ2-3
TGCAGCGTTGAAGGGGACAGCTCTAGCACAGATACGCAGTATTTT
CSVEGDSSSTDTQYF
>TRBV5-1|NA|few|TRBJ2-7
TGCGCCAGCAGCATGGGCCCCAGCTGGAGCCCCGAAGGGTACGAGCAGTACTTC
CASSMGPSWSPEGYEQYF
>TRBV11-2|NA|NA|TRBJ1-5
TGTGCCAGCAGCTTAATAGGACAGCCCCAGCATTTT
CASSLIGQPQHF
>TRBV19|NA|NA|TRBJ2-2
TGTGCCAGTAGTTCAAGGACACCCTCGGGGGAGCTGTTTTTT
CASSSRTPSGELFF
>TRBV2|NA|once|TRBJ1-2
TGTGCCAGCAGTGAAGAGGGGTCCCCTTGGGGCTACACCTTC
CASSEEGSPWGYTF
>TRBV25-1|TRBD2|NA|TRBJ2-1
TGTGCCAGCAGGGCTAGCGGGAGTTCCTACAATGAGCAGTTCTTC
CASRASGSSYNEQFF
>TRBV9|NA|once|TRBJ1-1
TGTGCCAGCAGCGAGCAACCTACAGGGAACACTGAAGCTTTCTTT
CASSEQPTGNTEAFF
>TRBV7-3|NA|few|TRBJ2-3
TGTGCCAGCAGCTTAAGGGTAGGGAGCACAGATACGCAGTATTTT
CASSLRVGSTDTQYF
>TRBV28|NA|NA|TRBJ2-5
TGTGCCAGCAGTCCCGGGACACACCAAGAGACCCAGTACTTC
CASSPGTHQETQYF
>TRBV4-1|TRBD1|NA|TRBJ1-4
TGCGCCAGCAGCCAAGATCCCACCCGTAAGACAGGGGGGAATGAAAAACTGTTTTTT
CASSQDPTRKTGGNEKLFF
>TRBV7-8|NA|NA|TRBJ1-1
TGTGCCAGCAGCCGAACTGGGGGGAACACTGAAGCTTTCTTT
CASSRTGGNTEAFF
>TRBV6-6|TRBD1|NA|TRBJ2-5
TGTGCCACCGGGACAGGGAAAGAGACCCAGTACTTC
CATGTGKETQYF
>TRBV6-5|TRBD1|few|TRBJ2-5
TGTGCCAGCAGTTACCCGGGACAGGCACAAGAGACCCAGTACTTC
CASSYPGQAQETQYF
>TRBV27|TRBD2|NA|TRBJ2-1
TGTGCCAGCAGGCGGGCTAGCGGGTTGCATGAGCAGTTCTTC
CASRRASGLHEQFF
>TRBV9|TRBD2|NA|TRBJ2-3
TGTGCCAGCAGCGTTGGTAGCGGGCCCTCCAGCACAGATACGCAGTATTTT
CASSVGSGPSSTDTQYF
>TRBV6-1|TRBD1|NA|TRBJ2-7
TGTGCCAGCAGTGAAGCGCTCGGGACAGGTCTCAACGAGCAGTACTTC
CASSEALGTGLNEQYF
>TRBV27|NA|NA|TRBJ2-7
TGTGCCAGCCCATTCGTCCGGGACTACGAGCAGTACTTC
CASPFVRDYEQYF
>TRBV19|TRBD1|few|TRBJ2-4
TGTGCCAGTAGGTCCGGGACAGGGGACGGCATTCAGTACTTC
CASRSGTGDGIQYF
>TRBV5-1|NA|NA|TRBJ2-3
TGCGCCAGCAGCTTAGCGGTCCCTAGCACAGATACGCAGTATTTT
CASSLAVPSTDTQYF
>TRBV7-2|TRBD1|NA|TRBJ2-5
TGTGCCAGCAGCGTAAGGGGACAGGGGGACCAAGAGACCCAGTACTTC
CASSVRGQGDQETQYF
>TRBV16|NA|many|TRBJ2-5
TGTGCCAGCAGCCAAGGATTGGAGGGGACAGTCGCCCAGTACTTC
CASSQGLEGTVAQYF
>TRBV2|TRBD2|NA|TRBJ2-6
TGTGCCAGCAGAGGTTGGACTAGCGGCAGCTCTGGGGCCAACGTCCTGACTTTC
CASRGWTSGSSGANVLTF
>TRBV7-6|NA|few|TRBJ2-7
TGTGCCAGCAGCCCACTTCGGCAGAACCCGATCTACGAGCAGTACTTC
CASSPLRQNPIYEQYF
>TRBV5-4|NA|NA|TRBJ2-7
TGTGCCAGCAGCTCGCCCTCGCGGGGCCTAGCCTACGAGCAGTACTTC
CASSSPSRGLAYEQYF
>TRBV7-7|TRBD1|NA|TRBJ2-5
TGTGCTAGCAGCCCAGGGGGACAGATACAAGAGACCCAGTACTTC
CASSPGGQIQETQYF
>TRBV18|NA|NA|TRBJ2-7
TGTGCCAGCTCACCAAGGGGGAGCTCCTACGAGCAGTACTTC
CASSPRGSSYEQYF
>TRBV5-6|NA|NA|TRBJ2-2
TGTGCCAGCAGCTTGGGTTTGGACTTCTACACCGGGGAGCTGTTTTTT
CASSLGLDFYTGELFF
>TRBV6-1|NA|NA|TRBJ1-1
TGTGCCAGCAGGGGTAGGGACAAGAACACTGAAGCTTTCTTT
CASRGRDKNTEAFF
>TRBV9|TRBD2|NA|TRBJ2-4
TGTGCCAGCAGCTACGGGACTAGCGGGAGGGCCGAGACATCGGCCATTCAGTACTTC
CASSYGTSGRAETSAIQYF
>TRBV7-2|TRBD2|few|TRBJ2-7
TGTGCCAGCAACGGACTAGCGGGGGCCCCGTTGTACTTC
CASNGLAGAPLYF
>TRBV25-1|NA|NA|TRBJ1-1
TGTGCCAGCAGTGATCCGGGGGCCAGCACTGAAGCTTTCTTT
CASSDPGASTEAFF
>TRBV7-8|NA|NA|TRBJ1-6
TGTGCCAGCAGCGGTCCGGCCCGAGGGGCTTCACCCCTCCACTTT
CASSGPARGASPLHF
>TRBV7-2|TRBD1|NA|TRBJ1-2
TGTGCCAGCACCCCCGGACAGGGAAGTGTAGGCTACACCTTC
CASTPGQGSVGYTF